This entry lists 27 T cell receptor beta chains sequenced from one sample in a study of blood T cell repertoires in COVID-19. The repertoire was sequenced with immunoSEQ multiplex PCR; TCRdb's copy has only in-frame clones and lacks some. Here the sample spans approximately 200,000 clones, about 88% being singletons. Specimen: peripheral blood. Receptors originate from a woman aged 30 to 39 with active or convalescent COVID-19.

The chain recombines TRBV29-1 with TRBJ1-1; possibly TRBD1 for D (5 bases). V shed 4 bases and J shed 7 bases, with 10 bases lying between them. From germline, CDR1 is SQVTM and CDR2 ANQGSEA. The CDR3 covers 11 residues. The CDR3 bases are TGCAGCGTTGCCCGGGGGGGTGAAGCTTTCTTT. It yields the protein CSVARGGEAFF.

The chain carries TRBV9 and TRBJ1-6; TRBD1 might be the D (6 bases). Looked up from germline, CDR1 is SGDLS and CDR2 is YYNGEE. V was pared by 3 bases and J by 8 bases, with 12 bases between. The CDR3 runs 14 residues. In nucleotides, the CDR3 is TGTGCCAGCAGCGCATCAGGGGTACATTCACCCCTCCACTTT. It specifies CASSASGVHSPLHF.

The rearrangement links TRBV30 to TRBJ1-2; 9 nucleotides agree with TRBD1. This CDR3 contains 13 residues. In germline, CDR1 is GTSNPN, CDR2 SVGIG (reference sequence). V dropped 5 bases and J dropped 3; count of bases not matched to a gene: 4. The chain's CDR3 is CAWWTGEDYGYTF. For the CDR3, the DNA is TGTGCCTGGTGGACAGGGGAGGACTATGGCTACACCTTC.

The rearrangement joins TRBV12-3 or TRBV12-4 to TRBJ1-4; TRBD1 agrees at 9 bases. The CDR3 spans 13 residues. V trimming: 6 bases; J trimming: 10 bases; junction bases outside the gene matches: 6. CDR3 amino acids: CASRQGAQGKLFF. CDR3 coding DNA: TGTGCCAGCAGACAGGGGGCGCAGGGAAAACTGTTTTTT.

The chain couples TRBV6-5 to TRBJ2-1; TRBD2 might be the D (6 bases). In germline, CDR1 is MNHEY, CDR2 SVGAGI. The CDR3 loop spans 15 amino acids. V lost 6 bases to trimming and J lost 5 bases, with 17 bases between them. CDR3 protein: CASRRDSGIHNEQFF. CDR3 nucleotide sequence: TGTGCCAGCAGGAGGGACTCCGGGATCCACAATGAGCAGTTCTTC.

The V call is TRBV7-2, the J call TRBJ1-5, with D possibly TRBD1 on 5 matching bases. The germline V gene has CDR1 SGHTA and CDR2 FQGNSA. Trimming left V 0 bases short and J 6 bases short, with 6 bases between. The CDR3 length is 13 residues. The CDR3 region has the DNA TGTGCCAGCAGCTTAGCGGGGGGTCAGCCCCAGCATTTT. Amino acid sequence: CASSLAGGQPQHF. The full variable domain, completed using reference TRBV7-2 and TRBJ1-5, is GAGVSQSPSNKVTEKGKDVELRCDPISGHTALYWYRQSLGQGLEFLIYFQGNSAPDKSGLPSDRFSAERTGGSVSTLTIQRTQQEDSAVYLCASSLAGGQPQHFGDGTRLSIL.

The rearrangement uses TRBV6-5 and TRBJ2-1; 9 bases fit TRBD2. The CDR3 is made up of 14 amino acids. With 8 bases clipped from V and 1 base from J, the junction kept 3 bases outside the gene matches. Germline loops: CDR1 MNHEY, CDR2 SVGAGI. This CDR3 is CASGRGGSYNEQFF. DNA for the CDR3: TGTGCCAGCGGGCGGGGGGGGTCCTACAATGAGCAGTTCTTC.

This clone has just a few counts. The chain joins TRBV19 to TRBJ1-1, with TRBD1 matching over 8 bases. The germline V gene has CDR1 LNHDA and CDR2 SQIVND (reference sequence). Trimming took 7 bases from V and 4 from J; bases not matched to a gene: 8. This CDR3 contains 14 residues. Here the CDR3 reads CASIFDRGGTEAFF. CDR3 DNA: TGTGCCAGTATCTTCGACAGGGGAGGCACTGAAGCTTTCTTT.

The chain links TRBV30 to TRBJ1-5; D possibly corresponds to TRBD1 (6 bases). V dropped 2 bases and J dropped 4 bases, with 9 bases sitting between them. This CDR3 is 13 amino acids long. Germline V gene sequence: CDR1 GTSNPN, CDR2 SVGIG (reference sequence). As DNA, the CDR3 is TGTGCCTGGAGTACCCAGGGGAATCAGCCCCAGCATTTT. It specifies CAWSTQGNQPQHF.

This chain connects TRBV28 to TRBJ2-1, with D maybe TRBD2 (6 bases). The CDR3 is made up of 16 amino acids. Germline V gene data show CDR1 as MDHEN and CDR2 as SYDVKM. Deletions cut 10 bases from V and 0 bases from J, with 19 bases between. The CDR3 is CATKNTLGGSYNEQFF. The CDR3 DNA is TGTGCCACCAAGAACACATTGGGGGGCTCCTACAATGAGCAGTTCTTC.

This rearrangement joins TRBV11-3 to TRBJ2-1; tentatively, D is TRBD1 (6 bases). Trimming removed 2 bases from V and 4 bases from J, with 18 bases in between. CDR1 is SGHNT, CDR2 YENEEA, per germline. The CDR3 extends over 17 amino acids. The CDR3 bases are TGTGCCAGCAGCTTAAATCAAGCACAGGGCCTATACAATGAGCAGTTCTTC. Translation: CASSLNQAQGLYNEQFF.

The chain recombines TRBV27 with TRBJ1-2; a weak D match, TRBD1 (5 bases). The CDR3 is 15 residues long. From germline, CDR1 is MNHEY and CDR2 SMNVEV (reference sequence). Trimming stripped 3 bases from V and 5 bases from J, with 16 bases between. The CDR3 DNA reads as TGTGCCAGCAGTTTTGAATGGGGGGGGTTATATGGCTACACCTTC. Amino acids: CASSFEWGGLYGYTF.

This chain links TRBV24-1 with TRBJ2-7; D is perhaps TRBD2 (6 bases). Germline values: CDR1 KGHDR, CDR2 SFDVKD. V was cut by 4 bases and J by 5 bases, with 11 bases left in between. The CDR3 spans 13 residues. The CDR3 DNA sequence: TGTGCCACCAGTGACGGGAGTAGGAACGAGCAGTACTTC. Translation gives CATSDGSRNEQYF.

The rearrangement links TRBV2 to TRBJ1-1, with 7 nucleotides matching TRBD1. Trimming at V came to 8 bases and at J to 2 bases, leaving 2 bases not matched to a gene. CDR3 length equals 12 residues. CDR1 and CDR2 (germline): SNHLY, FYNNEI. Written as DNA, the CDR3 is TGTGCCAGCCGGGACAGCAACACTGAAGCTTTCTTT. It codes for CASRDSNTEAFF.

This clone was counted between two and nine times. As DNA, the CDR3 is TGTGCCAGCAGCTTTTCTAAAAATTCACCCCTCCACTTT. As protein: CASSFSKNSPLHF. The chain uses TRBV7-2 and TRBJ1-6; no reliable D call. V lost 3 bases, J lost 7 bases, and 7 bases lay in between. The CDR3 consists of 13 residues. Per germline, CDR1 SGHTA and CDR2 FQGNSA.

This rearrangement joins TRBV28 to TRBJ1-1, with D perhaps TRBD1 (5 bases). CDR3 length: 14 residues. The germline gives CDR1 MDHEN, CDR2 SYDVKM. Deletions cut 5 bases from V and 6 bases from J, with 16 bases between. The DNA for the CDR3 is TGTGCCAGCAGTGTCAAAGACAGTGGCGCTGAAGCTTTCTTT. This sequence encodes CASSVKDSGAEAFF. Variable domain in full (rest from reference TRBV28 and TRBJ1-1): DVKVTQSSRYLVKRTGEKVFLECVQDMDHENMFWYRQDPGLGLRLIYFSYDVKMKEKGDIPEGYSVSREKKERFSLILESASTNQTSMYLCASSVKDSGAEAFFGQGTRLTVV.

The V gene is TRBV7-9, the J gene TRBJ2-1; the match to TRBD2 covers 14 bases. The germline gives CDR1 SEHNR, CDR2 FQNEAQ (reference sequence). V lost 5 bases to trimming and J lost 8 bases; unmatched junction nucleotides: 11. CDR3 length: 17 amino acids. CDR3 coding DNA: TGTGCCAGCAGCCGCGGGACTAGCGGGAGTAATTTGTATGAGCAGTTCTTC. It specifies CASSRGTSGSNLYEQFF.

CDR3 in amino acids: CASSYPGTRVEAFF. The CDR3 nucleotides are TGTGCCAGCAGCTACCCCGGGACACGGGTTGAAGCTTTCTTT. The chain uses TRBV5-6 and TRBJ1-1; tentative D call: TRBD1 (6 bases). The CDR3 extends over 14 amino acids. Deletions cut 3 bases from V and 7 bases from J, with 16 bases between. CDR1 is SGHDT and CDR2 is YYEEEE in the germline V gene.

The chain carries TRBV10-3 and TRBJ2-7; TRBD2 aligns across 10 bases. The CDR3 has 15 amino acids. The germline V gene encodes CDR1 ENHRY and CDR2 SYGVKD. V gave up 7 bases and J gave up 2 bases; unmatched junction bases: 8. CDR3 amino acids: CAIKDSGRNPYEQYF. The CDR3, as DNA: TGTGCCATCAAGGATAGCGGGAGGAACCCCTACGAGCAGTACTTC.

This chain joins TRBV10-3 and TRBJ2-5; tentatively, D is TRBD1 (5 bases). In germline, CDR1 is ENHRY, CDR2 SYGVKD. The CDR3 runs to 15 residues. The V end lost 10 bases, the J end lost 5 bases, and 23 bases lay between the germline ends. The DNA for the CDR3 is TGTGCCACTAGACAGCCCGAGGCGTATGAGGAGACCCAGTACTTC. Amino acids: CATRQPEAYEETQYF.

The chain uses TRBV18 and TRBJ2-1, with TRBD2 matching 7 bases. With V trimmed by 3 bases and J by 6 bases, 14 bases remained unmatched. CDR3 length: 17 amino acids. Germline CDR1 and CDR2: KGHSH and LQKENI. CDR3 nucleotide sequence: TGTGCCAGCTCACCCCCGGTGGGCCCTAGCGGTACCAATGAGCAGTTCTTC. The encoded protein is CASSPPVGPSGTNEQFF.

Regarding this clone: Other DNA variants within this sample encode the same CDR3. The rearrangement uses TRBV11-2 and TRBJ2-1, with D possibly matching TRBD2 (6 bases). This CDR3 is 15 amino acids long. CDR1 is SGHAT, CDR2 FQNNGV, per germline. V was clipped by 0 bases and J by 0 bases, with 6 bases between them. In DNA form, the CDR3 reads TGTGCCAGCAGCTTAGACGGGAGCTCCTACAATGAGCAGTTCTTC. Translated: CASSLDGSSYNEQFF.

The chain has TRBV5-4 and TRBJ2-1, with 10 bases aligning to TRBD2. With 2 bases clipped from V and 0 bases from J, the junction kept 11 bases outside the gene matches. The CDR3 is made up of 19 amino acids. The V gene's germline CDR1 is SGHNT and CDR2 YYREEE (reference sequence). The CDR3: CASSFRISVAGGSYNEQFF. The CDR3 coding sequence is TGTGCCAGCAGCTTTAGGATCTCGGTAGCGGGGGGCTCCTACAATGAGCAGTTCTTC.

The rearrangement links TRBV7-6 to TRBJ2-2; a possible D gene is TRBD2 (5 bases). CDR3 length: 15 amino acids. From germline, CDR1 is SGHVS and CDR2 FNYEAQ. V was pared by 3 bases and J by 7 bases, with 15 bases between. CDR3 bases: TGTGCCAGCAGCTTGTTACGGGGAAGCGACGGGGAGCTGTTTTTT. Its translation: CASSLLRGSDGELFF. The full variable domain, with the rest looked up from reference TRBV7-6 and TRBJ2-2, is GAGVSQSPRYKVTKRGQDVALRCDPISGHVSLYWYRQALGQGPEFLTYFNYEAQQDKSGLPNDRFSAERPEGSISTLTIQRTEQRDSAMYRCASSLLRGSDGELFFGEGSRLTVL.

The chain joins TRBV4-1 to TRBJ2-7, with TRBD2 matching over 10 bases. V was clipped by 0 bases and J by 3 bases; unmatched bases: 5. Per germline, CDR1 MGHRA and CDR2 YSYEKL. This CDR3 contains 16 residues. The chain's CDR3 is CASSQDPASGSYEQYF. The CDR3 DNA is TGCGCCAGCAGCCAAGATCCGGCTAGCGGGAGCTACGAGCAGTACTTC.

J is TRBJ2-2 and V is TRBV29-1; 11 bases agree with TRBD2. This CDR3 has 16 residues. Trimming at V came to 6 bases and at J to 4 bases, leaving 10 bases not matched to a gene. Germline-derived CDR1 and CDR2 are SQVTM and ANQGSEA. The CDR3 nucleotides are TGCAGCGTCCGCCTTACTAGCGGGAGTTTCACCGGGGAGCTGTTTTTT. Translation gives CSVRLTSGSFTGELFF.

V gene TRBV18 combines with J gene TRBJ2-6; TRBD1 matches at 7 bases. V lost 6 bases to trimming and J lost 2 bases; unmatched junction nucleotides: 4. This CDR3 spans 15 amino acids. Germline loops: CDR1 KGHSH, CDR2 LQKENI. In DNA, the CDR3 is TGTGCCAGCTCGGACCAGGGGGCTGGGGCCAACGTCCTGACTTTC. Translating it yields CASSDQGAGANVLTF.